These 29 T cell receptor beta chains were sequenced from one sample in a study of OX40 agonist ivuxolimab in advanced cancers. Repertoires were generated with immunoSEQ multiplex PCR, while TCRdb's copy carries only in-frame clones and drops some. The sample has about 100,000 clones, 89% seen once; the top ten hold approximately 0.16%. Sequenced material: CD4+ or CD8+ T cells sorted from blood, taken in a trial of the OX40 agonist ivuxolimab. The receptors stem from an adult with an advanced solid tumor such as melanoma, head and neck, liver or kidney cancer.

This chain uses TRBV6-1 with TRBJ2-7, with TRBD1 matching 7 bases. The CDR3 runs to 13 residues. Germline V gives CDR1 MNHNS, CDR2 SASEGT. The junction had 3 bases not matched to a gene; V was cut back by 7 bases and J by 0 bases. This CDR3 is CASTGQSSYEQYF. The DNA for the CDR3 is TGTGCCAGCACGGGACAGAGCTCCTACGAGCAGTACTTC.

This clone showed up just a few times. This chain joins TRBV5-1 and TRBJ2-7; 11 nucleotides align to TRBD2. V gave up 0 bases and J gave up 4 bases; unmatched junction bases: 12. CDR3 length: 18 residues. CDR1 is SGHRS, CDR2 YFSETQ, per germline. CDR3 sequence: CASSLAQTSGGWQYEQYF. Written as DNA, the CDR3 is TGCGCCAGCAGCTTGGCCCAAACTAGCGGGGGTTGGCAATACGAGCAGTACTTC.

The rearrangement uses TRBV19 and TRBJ2-2, with D perhaps matching TRBD1 or TRBD2 (6 bases each). The germline gives CDR1 LNHDA, CDR2 SQIVND (reference sequence). The ends were cut back, 7 bases at V and 4 bases at J, with 19 bases in the middle. CDR3 length equals 16 residues. DNA of the CDR3: TGTGCCAGTACCCGAGGGGGGCTGATCGGCACCGGGGAGCTGTTTTTT. This codes for CASTRGGLIGTGELFF. Looking up the rest from reference TRBV19 and TRBJ2-2 gives the full variable domain: DGGITQSPKYLFRKEGQNVTLSCEQNLNHDAMYWYRQDPGQGLRLIYYSQIVNDFQKGDIAEGYSVSREKKESFPLTVTSAQKNPTAFYLCASTRGGLIGTGELFFGEGSRLTVL.

The gene calls are TRBV13 and TRBJ2-3; tentative D call: TRBD2 (5 bases). Trimming cost V 5 bases and J 1 base, with 10 bases left between them. There are 14 residues in the CDR3. In germline, CDR1 is PRHDT, CDR2 FYEKMQ (reference sequence). The CDR3, as DNA: TGTGCCAGCAGCCACTCCGGGGGCACAGATACGCAGTATTTT. This sequence encodes CASSHSGGTDTQYF.

This chain links TRBV5-1 with TRBJ1-2; the D gene is possibly TRBD1 (5 bases). V was clipped by 6 bases and J by 8 bases, with 17 bases between them. Germline assignment: CDR1 SGHRS and CDR2 YFSETQ. This CDR3 comprises 13 residues. The CDR3 protein is CASTREPAMGYTF. The CDR3 DNA is TGCGCCAGCACCAGGGAGCCGGCAATGGGCTACACCTTC.

The J gene is TRBJ2-1, the V gene TRBV9, with 7 bases identical to TRBD2. With V trimmed by 0 bases and J by 3 bases, 6 bases remained unmatched. This CDR3 comprises 16 residues. Germline CDR1 SGDLS, CDR2 YYNGEE. The CDR3, as DNA: TGTGCCAGCAGCGTAGAAGGAGCGGGGATCTACAATGAGCAGTTCTTC. Encoded protein: CASSVEGAGIYNEQFF.

The genes are TRBV5-1 and TRBJ2-5, with D uncertain. Trimming removed 6 bases from V and 2 bases from J, with 11 bases in between. This CDR3 contains 13 residues. Germline V gives CDR1 SGHRS, CDR2 YFSETQ. In DNA, the CDR3 is TGCGCCAGCACCACAGCGAGTCAAGAGACCCAGTACTTC. Amino acids: CASTTASQETQYF.

The V call is TRBV5-1, the J call TRBJ2-3; the match to TRBD2 covers 11 bases. This CDR3 is 16 amino acids long. CDR1 and CDR2 from the germline V gene are SGHRS and YFSETQ. Trimming cost V 1 base and J 3 bases; bases outside gene matches: 4. CDR3 coding DNA: TGCGCCAGCAGCTTGACTCGACTAGCGGGAACAGATACGCAGTATTTT. Translated, it gives CASSLTRLAGTDTQYF.

The rearrangement links TRBV11-2 to TRBJ1-1; D is uncertain. Trimming stripped 1 base from V and 1 base from J, with 7 bases between. The CDR3 sequence is 14 residues long. Germline V gene sequence: CDR1 SGHAT, CDR2 FQNNGV. CDR3 DNA: TGTGCCAGCAGCTTAGCGATGGGGAACACTGAAGCTTTCTTT. As protein: CASSLAMGNTEAFF.

A note on this clone: Other DNA sequences of this sample code for an identical CDR3. The chain joins TRBV28 to TRBJ2-7; no clear D gene. CDR3 size: 11 residues. Trimming removed 6 bases from V and 3 bases from J, with 6 bases in between. Germline V gene sequence: CDR1 MDHEN, CDR2 SYDVKM. CDR3 amino acids: CASSIRYEQYF. The DNA of the CDR3 is TGTGCCAGCAGCATACGCTACGAGCAGTACTTC.

The V and J genes are TRBV9 and TRBJ1-2; D gene ambiguous. V lost 0 bases and J lost 1, with 10 bases in between. Germline V gives CDR1 SGDLS, CDR2 YYNGEE. The CDR3 spans 15 residues. For the CDR3, the DNA is TGTGCCAGCAGCGTAGAGGCTCGATTTAACTATGGCTACACCTTC. It encodes CASSVEARFNYGYTF.

V gene TRBV28 combines with J gene TRBJ2-7; D gene uncertain. V dropped 4 bases and J dropped 6 bases, with 7 bases sitting between them. Per the germline V gene, CDR1 is MDHEN and CDR2 is SYDVKM. The CDR3 runs 11 residues. CDR3 sequence reads: CASSSRPEQYF. The CDR3 DNA follows: TGTGCCAGCAGTTCCCGGCCCGAGCAGTACTTC.

The V call is TRBV19, the J call TRBJ2-7, with 10 positions matching TRBD2. The CDR3 totals 16 residues. Trimming cost V 3 bases and J 2 bases; bases outside gene matches: 7. CDR1 is LNHDA, CDR2 SQIVND, per germline (reference sequence). CDR3 region: CASSISLAGVTYEQYF. The CDR3 region has the DNA TGTGCCAGTAGTATCTCTCTAGCGGGGGTGACCTACGAGCAGTACTTC.

The chain employs TRBV7-9 and TRBJ2-5, with 14 positions matching TRBD2. Germline CDR1 and CDR2: SEHNR and FQNEAQ (reference sequence). CDR3 length: 17 amino acids. The V and J ends lost 5 bases and 5 bases, in that order; junction bases with no gene match: 10. The CDR3 sequence is CASSARGLAGGMETQYF. The CDR3 region has the DNA TGTGCCAGCAGCGCGAGAGGACTAGCGGGGGGTATGGAGACCCAGTACTTC. The full variable domain, in which reference TRBV7-9 and TRBJ2-5 provide the parts outside the CDR3, is DTGVSQNPRHKITKRGQNVTFRCDPISEHNRLYWYRQTLGQGPEFLTYFQNEAQLEKSRLLSDRFSAERPKGSFSTLEIQRTEQGDSAMYLCASSARGLAGGMETQYFGPGTRLLVL.

This clone was counted a few times. V usage is TRBV10-3 and J usage is TRBJ2-7; the match to TRBD1 covers 8 bases. Trimming cost V 2 bases and J 7 bases; bases outside gene matches: 7. Per the germline V gene, CDR1 is ENHRY and CDR2 is SYGVKD. This CDR3 contains 14 residues. CDR3 loop: CAISEGQGLGEQYF. The CDR3 DNA follows: TGTGCCATCAGTGAGGGACAGGGCCTGGGGGAGCAGTACTTC.

The sample holds a few counts of this clone. The chain couples TRBV6-1 to TRBJ1-3, with 8 bases fitting TRBD1. The CDR3 runs 14 residues. The V gene's germline CDR1 is MNHNS and CDR2 SASEGT. With V trimmed by 6 bases and J by 0 bases, 1 base remained unmatched. The CDR3 region has the DNA TGTGCCAGCAGGACAGGGGACTCTGGAAACACCATATATTTT. Its translation: CASRTGDSGNTIYF.

The chain links TRBV10-1 to TRBJ2-7; the D gene is possibly TRBD1 (5 bases). Germline lookup yields CDR1 WNHNN and CDR2 SYGVQD (reference sequence). This CDR3 comprises 12 residues. V lost 6 bases to trimming and J lost 4 bases, with 10 bases between them. DNA for the CDR3: TGCGCCAGCAGCCAGGGCGGTTACGAGCAGTACTTC. Amino acid sequence: CASSQGGYEQYF.

The V call is TRBV9, the J call TRBJ1-6; D possibly corresponds to TRBD1 (6 bases). The germline V and J ends were trimmed by 0 bases and 9 bases, with 10 bases remaining between them. The CDR3 runs 14 residues. The V gene's germline CDR1 is SGDLS and CDR2 YYNGEE. Here the CDR3 DNA reads TGTGCCAGCAGCGTAGCAGGCAGGGGTTCACCCCTCCACTTT. Translating it yields CASSVAGRGSPLHF.

This chain uses TRBV27 with TRBJ1-2; TRBD1 matches 8 bases. Germline values: CDR1 MNHEY, CDR2 SMNVEV (reference sequence). Unmatched junction bases numbered 8, after V lost 11 bases and J lost 6 bases. CDR3 length equals 12 residues. In DNA form, the CDR3 reads TGTGCCGTCTCGGACAGGGTCCATGGCTACACCTTC. This gives the protein CAVSDRVHGYTF.

The rearrangement joins TRBV6-1 to TRBJ2-2; 7 bases match TRBD1. The germline CDR1 and CDR2 sequences are MNHNS and SASEGT. The CDR3 sequence is 14 residues long. The junction had 5 bases not matched to a gene; V was cut back by 6 bases and J by 4 bases. The CDR3: CASRSRDSTGELFF. As DNA, the CDR3 is TGTGCCAGCAGGTCACGGGACAGCACCGGGGAGCTGTTTTTT.

This clone was observed a single time. This sequence joins TRBV5-4 and TRBJ2-3; D remains unclear. V lost 2 bases and J lost 2, with 12 bases in between. The CDR3 is 15 residues long. From germline, CDR1 is SGHNT and CDR2 YYREEE (reference sequence). For the CDR3, the DNA is TGTGCCAGCAGCTTTGGTCCTGGGAACACAGATACGCAGTATTTT. Its translation is CASSFGPGNTDTQYF.

The chain carries TRBV30 and TRBJ2-2; D uncertain. Trimming pared 3 bases from V and 5 bases from J, leaving 10 bases between. Germline CDR1 and CDR2: GTSNPN and SVGIG (reference sequence). The CDR3 is 13 residues long. CDR3 DNA: TGTGCCTGGAGCCAATTCTGGACCGGGGAGCTGTTTTTT. Protein sequence: CAWSQFWTGELFF.

This clone was counted only a few times. The chain has TRBV27 and TRBJ2-7, with 7 bases aligning to TRBD1. The CDR3 covers 14 residues. After removal of 4 bases from V and 4 bases from J, the junction contained 7 bases not matched to a gene. In germline, CDR1 is MNHEY, CDR2 SMNVEV (reference sequence). The CDR3 bases are TGTGCCAGCAGTTCAACAGGGGCGGCTTACGAGCAGTACTTC. It specifies CASSSTGAAYEQYF.

Concerning this clone: An end of the junction differs from the germline gene, which may be a read error. This chain links TRBV10-3 with TRBJ2-1, with D possibly TRBD1 on 5 matching bases. The CDR3 is 13 residues long. The germline V gene encodes CDR1 ENHRY and CDR2 SYGVKD. CDR3 protein: CATRSAPAGSTVF. DNA of the CDR3: TGTGCCACCAGATCTGCCCCTGCAGGGTCCACGGTCTTC.

This clone has a single count. V and J are TRBV4-1 and TRBJ2-4; D remains unclear. From germline, CDR1 is MGHRA and CDR2 YSYEKL. The CDR3 extends over 18 amino acids. Deletions cut 0 bases from V and 0 bases from J, with 15 bases between. Here the CDR3 reads CASSQERFGVVAKNIQYF. The CDR3 DNA is TGCGCCAGCAGCCAAGAGAGGTTTGGAGTTGTAGCCAAAAACATTCAGTACTTC.

This clone was seen only a few times. This chain uses TRBV7-8 with TRBJ2-7; D gene uncertain. V lost 5 bases and J lost 5, with 13 bases in between. Germline CDR1 is SGHVS and CDR2 is FQNEAQ. The length of the CDR3 is 13 residues. The DNA of the CDR3 is TGTGCCAGCAGCCCACCCCCTGGCCACGAGCAGTACTTC. It codes for CASSPPPGHEQYF.

This clone was recorded once. This chain uses TRBV14 with TRBJ1-1; D call uncertain. Between the trimmed V and J ends, which lost 2 bases and 2 bases, there was a span of 6 bases. The CDR3 runs 13 residues. Germline CDR1 SGHDN, CDR2 FVKESK. CDR3 bases: TGTGCCAGCAGCCAAACGGCAAACACTGAAGCTTTCTTT. Translation: CASSQTANTEAFF.

The chain joins TRBV5-1 to TRBJ1-1; 7 nucleotides line up with TRBD1. In germline, CDR1 is SGHRS, CDR2 YFSETQ. CDR3 length equals 15 residues. The V and J ends lost 0 bases and 6 bases, in that order; junction bases with no gene match: 8. CDR3 region: CASSLGYRGPSEAFF. CDR3 sequence (DNA): TGCGCCAGCAGCTTGGGTTACAGGGGTCCTTCTGAAGCTTTCTTT.

V and J are TRBV7-9 and TRBJ2-1, with 7 nucleotides matching TRBD2. With V trimmed by 10 bases and J by 5 bases, 8 bases remained unmatched. CDR3 length: 13 amino acids. Germline CDR1 reads SEHNR; CDR2 reads FQNEAQ (reference sequence). CDR3 DNA sequence: TGTGCCACCCCCTCCCTAGCGGACAATGAGCAGTTCTTC. Protein sequence: CATPSLADNEQFF.